The following is a T cell receptor beta chain sequence with its context. The UMIs carried a 6-nucleotide sample barcode, and they were added by template switching. TCRdb reprocessed the 5' RACE reads; each CDR3 protein has one entry and no DNA is given. The sample totals approximately 390,000 distinct CDR3 sequences. This record comes from a study of monozygotic twins with inflammatory bowel disease. The CDR3 is made up of 15 amino acids. Germline values: CDR1 SGHAT, CDR2 FQNNGV. The sequence came from a human donor with ulcerative colitis or Crohn's disease, or a healthy co-twin of an affected twin (not recorded which). Sequencing was performed on blood. The rearrangement uses TRBV11-2 and TRBJ2-5; the D call from TCRdb, TRBD1, cannot be confirmed without DNA. This chain's CDR3 is CASSPVRDSQETQYF.